This T cell receptor beta chain was obtained from a study of CD8 T cells in ankylosing spondylitis. Notes on the study in general: Characteristic, it appeared, of ankylosing spondylitis blood was a TCR beta motif of eight highly homologous variants. Disease-linked clones reportedly showed significant enrichment in matched ankylosing spondylitis synovial fluid. Before this, some motif variants had been reported in reactive arthritis synovial fluid and blood.

In the case of this clonotype: Its antigen is undetermined.

The CDR3 is 13 residues long. Per the germline V gene, CDR1 is SGHRS and CDR2 is YFSETQ. V lost 4 bases to trimming and J lost 3 bases, with 11 bases between them. MiXCR, applied by TCRdb to the 5' RACE reads, yields one record per CDR3 protein. The data show tens of thousands of distinct CDR3 sequences, with around 10% seen just once and 1.4% held by the top ten. This chain connects TRBV5-1 to TRBJ2-7, with D uncertain. The sample taken for sequencing was blood, either unsorted or a sorted T cell fraction (not recorded which). The sequence derives from a male donor with ankylosing spondylitis or in good health (not recorded which). The chain's CDR3 is CASSMTADYEQYF. The CDR3, as DNA: TGCGCCAGCAGCATGACGGCAGACTACGAGCAGTACTTC. Full variable domain (outside the CDR3, taken from reference TRBV5-1 and TRBJ2-7): KAGVTQTPRYLIKTRGQQVTLSCSPISGHRSVSWYQQTPGQGLQFLFEYFSETQRNKGNFPGRFSGRQFSNSRSEMNVSTLELGDSALYLCASSMTADYEQYFGPGTRLTVT.